The clone carrying this T cell receptor (beta chain) was seen more than once but under ten times. What it recognizes is unknown. CDR3 size: 14 residues. V shed 10 bases, J shed 4 bases, and the junction held 10 bases outside the gene matches. Germline V gene lookup returns CDR1 LGHDT and CDR2 YNNKEL (reference sequence). These data are taken from a study of identical twins. Broader study findings: Whereas memory repertoires showed no such difference, abundant cord blood beta clonotypes carried fewer insertions.

TCRdb analysed the 5' RACE reads with MiXCR anew, one entry per CDR3 protein. The sample records about 200,000 distinct CDR3 sequences, over 8% being singletons. Sequences were obtained from memory (CD45RO+) T cells sorted from blood. The clonotype comes from a young woman in good health. V and J are TRBV3-1 and TRBJ2-1; 7 nucleotides line up with TRBD2. The CDR3 DNA follows: TGTGCCATCTATGGACTAGTTTCTTACAATGAGCAGTTCTTC. Translating gives CAIYGLVSYNEQFF.